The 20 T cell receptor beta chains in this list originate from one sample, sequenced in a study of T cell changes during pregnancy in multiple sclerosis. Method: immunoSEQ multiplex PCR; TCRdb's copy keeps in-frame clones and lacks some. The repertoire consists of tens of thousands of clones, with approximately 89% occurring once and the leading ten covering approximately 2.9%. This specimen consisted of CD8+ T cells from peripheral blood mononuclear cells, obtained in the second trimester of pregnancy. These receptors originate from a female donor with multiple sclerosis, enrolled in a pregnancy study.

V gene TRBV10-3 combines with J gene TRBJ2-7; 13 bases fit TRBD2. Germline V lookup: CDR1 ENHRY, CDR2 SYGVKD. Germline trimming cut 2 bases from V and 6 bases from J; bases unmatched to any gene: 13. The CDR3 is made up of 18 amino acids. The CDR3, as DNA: TGTGCCATCAGTGAGGGACTAGCGGGGGCGCAGCCCGGGGGCGAGCAGTACTTC. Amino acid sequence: CAISEGLAGAQPGGEQYF.

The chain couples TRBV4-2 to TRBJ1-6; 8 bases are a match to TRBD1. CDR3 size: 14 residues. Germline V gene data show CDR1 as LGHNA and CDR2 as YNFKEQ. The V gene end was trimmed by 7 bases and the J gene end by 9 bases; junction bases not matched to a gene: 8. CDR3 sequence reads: CASTLDRGTSPLHF. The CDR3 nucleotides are TGTGCCAGCACCTTAGACAGGGGAACTTCACCCCTCCACTTT.

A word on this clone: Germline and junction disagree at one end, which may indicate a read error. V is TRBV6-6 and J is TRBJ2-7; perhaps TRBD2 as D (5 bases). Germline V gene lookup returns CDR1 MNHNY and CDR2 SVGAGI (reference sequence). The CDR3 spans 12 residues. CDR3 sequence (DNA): TGTGCCAGCTTTGGACTTTCCTTCGAGCAGTACTTC. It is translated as CASFGLSFEQYF.

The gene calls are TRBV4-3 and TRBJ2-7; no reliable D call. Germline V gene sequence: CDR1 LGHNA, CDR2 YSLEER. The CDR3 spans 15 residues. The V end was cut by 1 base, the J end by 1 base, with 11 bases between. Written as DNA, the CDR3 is TGCGCCAGCAGCCAAGGTTACAGTCAGTCCTACGAGCAGTACTTC. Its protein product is CASSQGYSQSYEQYF.

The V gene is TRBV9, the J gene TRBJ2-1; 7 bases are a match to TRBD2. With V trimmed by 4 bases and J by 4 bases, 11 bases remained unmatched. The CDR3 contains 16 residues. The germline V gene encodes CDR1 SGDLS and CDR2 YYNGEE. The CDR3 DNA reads TGTGCCAGCAGCCCCAGCGGAGCGGGGTTGTACAATGAGCAGTTCTTC. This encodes CASSPSGAGLYNEQFF.

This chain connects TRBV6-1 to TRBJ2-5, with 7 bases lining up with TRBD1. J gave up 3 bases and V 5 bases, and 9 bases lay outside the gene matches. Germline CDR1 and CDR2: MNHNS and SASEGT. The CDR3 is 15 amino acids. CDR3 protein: CASSTEQGTKETQYF. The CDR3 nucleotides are TGTGCCAGCAGTACCGAACAGGGGACCAAAGAGACCCAGTACTTC.

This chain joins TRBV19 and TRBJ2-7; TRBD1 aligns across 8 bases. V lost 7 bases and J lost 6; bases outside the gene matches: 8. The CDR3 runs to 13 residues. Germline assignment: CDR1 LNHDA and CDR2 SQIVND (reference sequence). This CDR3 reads CASNHGQGGEQYF. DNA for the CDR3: TGTGCCAGTAATCACGGACAGGGAGGCGAGCAGTACTTC.

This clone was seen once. The DNA for the CDR3 is TGTGCCATCAGTGAGTCCGTTAGGGGGCGAGGATACAATGAGCAGTTCTTC. It specifies CAISESVRGRGYNEQFF. V usage is TRBV10-3 and J usage is TRBJ2-1, with 7 bases identical to TRBD1. The CDR3 is 17 residues long. The germline V gene encodes CDR1 ENHRY and CDR2 SYGVKD. V shed 0 bases and J 4 bases; nucleotides not matched to a gene: 9.

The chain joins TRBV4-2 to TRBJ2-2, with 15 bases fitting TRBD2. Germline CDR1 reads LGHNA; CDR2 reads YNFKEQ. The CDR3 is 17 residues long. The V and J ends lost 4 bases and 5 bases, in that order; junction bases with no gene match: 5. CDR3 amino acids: CASSPGLAGGRTGELFF. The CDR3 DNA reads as TGTGCCAGCAGCCCAGGACTAGCGGGGGGGCGGACCGGGGAGCTGTTTTTT.

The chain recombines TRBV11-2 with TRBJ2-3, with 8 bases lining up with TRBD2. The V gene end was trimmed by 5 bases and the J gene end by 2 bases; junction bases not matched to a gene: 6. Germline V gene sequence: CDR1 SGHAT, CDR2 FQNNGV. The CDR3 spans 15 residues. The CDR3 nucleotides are TGTGCCAGCAGCGTAATCGGGGGGGTCACAGATACGCAGTATTTT. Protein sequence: CASSVIGGVTDTQYF.

In DNA, the CDR3 is TGTGCCGGACACAGGGCCTATGGCTACACCTTC. It yields the protein CAGHRAYGYTF. The chain combines TRBV30 with TRBJ1-2; D might be TRBD1 (6 bases). This CDR3 has 11 amino acids. Trimming pared 8 bases from V and 4 bases from J, leaving 11 bases between. Germline V gene lookup returns CDR1 GTSNPN and CDR2 SVGIG (reference sequence). Full variable domain (rest looked up from reference TRBV30 and TRBJ1-2): SQTIHQWPATLVQPVGSPLSLECTVEGTSNPNLYWYRQAAGRGLQLLFYSVGIGQISSEVPQNLSASRPQDRQFILSSKKLLLSDSGFYLCAGHRAYGYTFGSGTRLTVV.

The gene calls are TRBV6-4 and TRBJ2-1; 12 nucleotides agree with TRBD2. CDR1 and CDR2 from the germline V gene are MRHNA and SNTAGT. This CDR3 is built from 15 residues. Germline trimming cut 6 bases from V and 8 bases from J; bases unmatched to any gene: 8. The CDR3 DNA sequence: TGTGCCAGCAGCCGGGGACTAGCGGGCACCGATGAGCAGTTCTTC. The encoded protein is CASSRGLAGTDEQFF.

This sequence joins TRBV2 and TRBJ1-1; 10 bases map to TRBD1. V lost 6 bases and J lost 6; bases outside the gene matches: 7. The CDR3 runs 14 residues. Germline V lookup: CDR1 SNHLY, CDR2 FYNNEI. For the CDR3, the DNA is TGTGCCAGCAGCGCGACAGGGGGCTCGGCTGAAGCTTTCTTT. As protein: CASSATGGSAEAFF. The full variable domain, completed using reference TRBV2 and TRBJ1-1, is EPEVTQTPSHQVTQMGQEVILRCVPISNHLYFYWYRQILGQKVEFLVSFYNNEISEKSEIFDDQFSVERPDGSNFTLKIRSTKLEDSAMYFCASSATGGSAEAFFGQGTRLTVV.

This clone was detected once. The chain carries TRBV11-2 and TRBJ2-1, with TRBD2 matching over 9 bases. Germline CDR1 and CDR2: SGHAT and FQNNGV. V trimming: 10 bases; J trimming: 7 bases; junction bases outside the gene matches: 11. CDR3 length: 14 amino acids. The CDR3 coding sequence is TGTGCCACGGGAGCGGGGGGCGGGGGGAATGAGCAGTTCTTC. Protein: CATGAGGGGNEQFF.

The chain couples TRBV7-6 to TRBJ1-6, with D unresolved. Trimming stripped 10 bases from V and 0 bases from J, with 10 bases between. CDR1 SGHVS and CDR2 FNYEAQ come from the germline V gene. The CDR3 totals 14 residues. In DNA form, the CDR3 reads TGTGCCACCCACGCAGACTCCTATAATTCACCCCTCCACTTT. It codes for CATHADSYNSPLHF.

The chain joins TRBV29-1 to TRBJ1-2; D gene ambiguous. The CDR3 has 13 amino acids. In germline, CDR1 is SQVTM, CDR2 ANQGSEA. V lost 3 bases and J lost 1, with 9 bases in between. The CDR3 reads CSVEVASNYGYTF. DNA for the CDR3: TGCAGCGTTGAGGTCGCCAGTAACTATGGCTACACCTTC.

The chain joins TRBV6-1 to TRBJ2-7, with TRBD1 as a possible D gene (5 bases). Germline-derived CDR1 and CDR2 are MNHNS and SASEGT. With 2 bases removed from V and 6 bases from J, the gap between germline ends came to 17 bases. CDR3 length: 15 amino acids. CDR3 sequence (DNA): TGTGCCAGCAGTGAACCCGGACACTTACTGGGCGAGCAGTACTTC. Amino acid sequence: CASSEPGHLLGEQYF.

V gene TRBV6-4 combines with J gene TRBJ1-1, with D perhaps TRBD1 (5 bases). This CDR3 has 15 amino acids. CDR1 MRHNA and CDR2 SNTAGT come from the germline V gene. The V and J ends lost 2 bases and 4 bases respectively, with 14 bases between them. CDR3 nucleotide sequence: TGTGCCAGCAGTGACGGGGTGGGGGGAGGCACTGAAGCTTTCTTT. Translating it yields CASSDGVGGGTEAFF.

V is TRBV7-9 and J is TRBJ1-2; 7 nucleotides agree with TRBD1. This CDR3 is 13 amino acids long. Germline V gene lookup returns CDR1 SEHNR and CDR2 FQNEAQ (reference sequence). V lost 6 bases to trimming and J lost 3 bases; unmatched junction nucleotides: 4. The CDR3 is CASRSDRDYGYTF. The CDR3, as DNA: TGTGCCAGCAGGTCCGACAGGGACTATGGCTACACCTTC.

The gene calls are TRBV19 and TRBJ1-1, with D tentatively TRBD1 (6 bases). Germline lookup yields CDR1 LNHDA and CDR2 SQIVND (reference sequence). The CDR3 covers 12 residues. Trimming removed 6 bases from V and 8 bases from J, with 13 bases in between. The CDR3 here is CASRSGGEEAFF. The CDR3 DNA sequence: TGTGCCAGTAGATCTGGGGGCGAGGAAGCTTTCTTT.